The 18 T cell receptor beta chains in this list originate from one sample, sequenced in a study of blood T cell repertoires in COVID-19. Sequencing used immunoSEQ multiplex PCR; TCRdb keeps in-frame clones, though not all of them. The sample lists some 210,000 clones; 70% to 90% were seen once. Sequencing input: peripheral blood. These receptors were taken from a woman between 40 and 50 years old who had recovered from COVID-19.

CDR3 in amino acids: CASSSPGLGSNQPQHF. The CDR3 nucleotides read TGTGCCAGCTCATCCCCAGGGCTGGGTAGCAATCAGCCCCAGCATTTT. This chain uses TRBV18 with TRBJ1-5; D is perhaps TRBD1 (5 bases). CDR1 is KGHSH and CDR2 is LQKENI in the germline V gene. V was shortened by 5 bases and J by 0 bases, with 14 bases between the two germline ends. CDR3 size: 16 residues.

CDR3 residues: CASSPGTSVGYEQYF. DNA of the CDR3: TGTGCCAGCAGCCCCGGGACTAGTGTCGGCTACGAGCAGTACTTC. The chain has TRBV28 and TRBJ2-7; 8 nucleotides align to TRBD2. CDR3 length: 15 residues. After removal of 6 bases from V and 3 bases from J, the junction contained 10 bases not matched to a gene. Germline V gives CDR1 MDHEN, CDR2 SYDVKM.

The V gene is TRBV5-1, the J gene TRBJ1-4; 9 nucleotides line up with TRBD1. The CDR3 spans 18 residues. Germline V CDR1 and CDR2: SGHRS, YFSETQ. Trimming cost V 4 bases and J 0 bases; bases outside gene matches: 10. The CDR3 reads CASSPGQGLFSTNEKLFF. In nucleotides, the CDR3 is TGCGCCAGCAGCCCGGGACAGGGCCTGTTTTCAACTAATGAAAAACTGTTTTTT.

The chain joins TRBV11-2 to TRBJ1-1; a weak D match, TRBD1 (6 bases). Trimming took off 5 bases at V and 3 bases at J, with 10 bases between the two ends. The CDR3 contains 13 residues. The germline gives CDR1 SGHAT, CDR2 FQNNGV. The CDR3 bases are TGTGCCAGCAGCATTTGGACAGACACTGAAGCTTTCTTT. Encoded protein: CASSIWTDTEAFF.

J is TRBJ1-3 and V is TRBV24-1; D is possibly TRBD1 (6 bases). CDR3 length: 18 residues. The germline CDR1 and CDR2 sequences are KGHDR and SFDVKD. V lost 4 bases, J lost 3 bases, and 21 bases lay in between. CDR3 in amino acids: CATSDAMGHPGFGNTIYF. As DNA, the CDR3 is TGTGCCACCAGTGACGCAATGGGACACCCAGGTTTTGGAAACACCATATATTTT.

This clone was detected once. DNA for the CDR3: TGTGCCAGCAGTTACTCGGGGCAGGGTAGTCGCTATGGCTACACCTTC. Translating gives CASSYSGQGSRYGYTF. The chain joins TRBV6-5 to TRBJ1-2; perhaps TRBD1 as D (5 bases). Germline-derived CDR1 and CDR2 are MNHEY and SVGAGI. V was cut by 0 bases and J by 4 bases, with 15 bases left in between. The CDR3 is 16 amino acids.

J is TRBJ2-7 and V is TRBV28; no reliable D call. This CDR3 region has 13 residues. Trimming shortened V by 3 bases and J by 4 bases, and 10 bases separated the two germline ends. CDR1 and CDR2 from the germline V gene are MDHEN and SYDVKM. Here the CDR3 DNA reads TGTGCCAGCAGTTTCACCCCGGTGTACGAGCAGTACTTC. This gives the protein CASSFTPVYEQYF.

The CDR3 region is CASSLDQREGRETQYF. The CDR3 DNA reads as TGTGCCAGCAGCTTAGATCAGCGGGAGGGCCGAGAGACCCAGTACTTC. J is TRBJ2-5 and V is TRBV7-2, with 10 bases lining up with TRBD2. The trim removed 1 base at V and 4 bases at J, leaving 6 bases unmatched. The CDR3 totals 16 residues. Germline CDR1 SGHTA, CDR2 FQGNSA.

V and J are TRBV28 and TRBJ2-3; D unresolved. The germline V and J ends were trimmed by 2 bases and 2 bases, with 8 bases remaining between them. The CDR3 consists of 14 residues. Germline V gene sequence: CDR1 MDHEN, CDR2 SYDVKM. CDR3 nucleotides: TGTGCCAGCAGTTTAGTAATGTTCACAGATACGCAGTATTTT. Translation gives CASSLVMFTDTQYF.

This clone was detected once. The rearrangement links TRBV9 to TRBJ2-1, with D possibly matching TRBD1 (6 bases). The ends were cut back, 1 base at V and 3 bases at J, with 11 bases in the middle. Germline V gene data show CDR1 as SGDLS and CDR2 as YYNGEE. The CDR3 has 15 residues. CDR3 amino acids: CASSVSWTVYNEQFF. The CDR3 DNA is TGTGCCAGCAGCGTATCGTGGACAGTCTACAATGAGCAGTTCTTC.

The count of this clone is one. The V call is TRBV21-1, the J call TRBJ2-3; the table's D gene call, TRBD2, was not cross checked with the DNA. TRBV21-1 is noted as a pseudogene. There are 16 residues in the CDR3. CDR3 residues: CASSTEQAAHTDTQYF. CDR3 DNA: TGTGCCAGCAGCACCGAACAAGCGGCTCACACAGATACGCAGTATTTT.

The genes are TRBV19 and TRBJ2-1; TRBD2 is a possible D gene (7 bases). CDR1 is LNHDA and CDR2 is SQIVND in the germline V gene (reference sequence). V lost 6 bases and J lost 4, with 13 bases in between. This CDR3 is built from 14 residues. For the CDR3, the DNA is TGTGCCAGTAGAGGGGGGACTATGTACAATGAGCAGTTCTTC. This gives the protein CASRGGTMYNEQFF.

CDR3: CASSLAGVSEQYF. The CDR3 region has the DNA TGTGCCAGCAGCTTGGCAGGGGTCAGCGAGCAGTACTTC. This chain connects TRBV7-2 to TRBJ2-7; D perhaps matches TRBD1 (6 bases). V was pared by 3 bases and J by 6 bases, with 12 bases between. Per germline, CDR1 SGHTA and CDR2 FQGNSA. The CDR3 spans 13 residues. The full variable domain, in which reference TRBV7-2 and TRBJ2-7 provide the parts outside the CDR3, is GAGVSQSPSNKVTEKGKDVELRCDPISGHTALYWYRQSLGQGLEFLIYFQGNSAPDKSGLPSDRFSAERTGGSVSTLTIQRTQQEDSAVYLCASSLAGVSEQYFGPGTRLTVT.

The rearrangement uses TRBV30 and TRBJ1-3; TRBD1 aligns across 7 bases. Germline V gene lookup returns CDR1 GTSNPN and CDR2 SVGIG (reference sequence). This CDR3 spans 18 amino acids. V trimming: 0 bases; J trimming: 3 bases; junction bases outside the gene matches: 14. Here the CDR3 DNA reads TGTGCCTGGAGTGTAGCCTTATTCCAGGGGGTTGGTGGAAACACCATATATTTT. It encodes CAWSVALFQGVGGNTIYF.

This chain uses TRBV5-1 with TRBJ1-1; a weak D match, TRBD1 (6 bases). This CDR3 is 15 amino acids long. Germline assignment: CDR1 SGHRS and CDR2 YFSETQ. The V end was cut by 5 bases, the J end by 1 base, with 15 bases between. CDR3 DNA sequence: TGCGCCAGCAGTTCCATGGGGGCTGAGAACACTGAAGCTTTCTTT. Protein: CASSSMGAENTEAFF.

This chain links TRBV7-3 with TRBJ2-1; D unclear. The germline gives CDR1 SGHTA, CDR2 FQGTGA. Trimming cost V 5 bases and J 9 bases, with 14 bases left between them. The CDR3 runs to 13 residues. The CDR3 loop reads CASSPTRSFEQFF. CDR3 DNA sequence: TGTGCCAGCAGCCCAACTCGGAGTTTTGAGCAGTTCTTC.

CDR3: CASSLAGQGGLDTQYF. For the CDR3, the DNA is TGCGCCAGCAGCTTGGCGGGACAGGGGGGATTAGATACGCAGTATTTT. The chain combines TRBV5-1 with TRBJ2-3, with 11 bases aligning to TRBD1. Per germline, CDR1 SGHRS and CDR2 YFSETQ. J lost 5 bases, V lost 0 bases, and 5 bases had no gene match. CDR3 length equals 16 residues.

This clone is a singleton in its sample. DNA for the CDR3: TGTGCCAGCACCCAAGGGTGGGGGGGCTTCGAGCAGTACTTC. Amino acid sequence: CASTQGWGGFEQYF. This chain connects TRBV6-6 to TRBJ2-7, with D perhaps matching TRBD2 (7 bases). V lost 7 bases and J 6 bases, leaving 19 bases between the germline ends. There are 14 residues in the CDR3. Germline loops: CDR1 MNHNY, CDR2 SVGAGI (reference sequence).